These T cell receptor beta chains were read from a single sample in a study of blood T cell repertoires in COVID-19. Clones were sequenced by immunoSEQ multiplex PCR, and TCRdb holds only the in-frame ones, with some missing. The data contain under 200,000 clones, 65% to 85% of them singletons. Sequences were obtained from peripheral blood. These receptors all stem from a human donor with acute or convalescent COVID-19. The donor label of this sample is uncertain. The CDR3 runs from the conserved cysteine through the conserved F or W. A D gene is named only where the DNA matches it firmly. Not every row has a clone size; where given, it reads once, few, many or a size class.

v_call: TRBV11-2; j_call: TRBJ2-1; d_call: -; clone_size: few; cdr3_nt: TGTGCCAGCAGCTTAGCCCTCGGGGTAGACAATGAGCAGTTCTTC; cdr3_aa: CASSLALGVDNEQFF
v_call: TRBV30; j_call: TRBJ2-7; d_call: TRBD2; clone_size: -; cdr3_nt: TGTGCCTGGAGTGTTGGACTAGCACAAAGAGCATACGAGCAGTACTTC; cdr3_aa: CAWSVGLAQRAYEQYF
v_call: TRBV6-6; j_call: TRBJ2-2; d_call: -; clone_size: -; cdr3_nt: TGTGCCAGCAGTGCGTCCCTAGCCGGCGGGGAGCTGTTTTTT; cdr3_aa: CASSASLAGGELFF
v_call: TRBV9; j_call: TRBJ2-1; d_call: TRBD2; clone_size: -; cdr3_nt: TGTGCCAGCAGCGTAGACGAGACTAGCGGCTCTGAGGATGAGCAGTTCTTC; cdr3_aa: CASSVDETSGSEDEQFF
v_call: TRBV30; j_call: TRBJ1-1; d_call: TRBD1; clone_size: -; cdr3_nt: TGTGCCTGGAATAGGGGGCCTGGCACTGAAGCTTTCTTT; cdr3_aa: CAWNRGPGTEAFF
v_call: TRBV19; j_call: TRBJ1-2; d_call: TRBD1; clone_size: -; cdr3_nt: TGTGCCAGTAGCCCCGGACAGGTCCTCTGGGGCTACACCTTC; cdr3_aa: CASSPGQVLWGYTF
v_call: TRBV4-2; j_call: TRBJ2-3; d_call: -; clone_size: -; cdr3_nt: TGTGCCAGCAGGGGGGGAGGTAGCGGCACAGATACGCAGTATTTT; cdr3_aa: CASRGGGSGTDTQYF
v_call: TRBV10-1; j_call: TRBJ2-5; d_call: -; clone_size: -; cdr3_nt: TGCGCCAGCAGTTCAGGGACACCGCAAGGGACCCAGTACTTC; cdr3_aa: CASSSGTPQGTQYF
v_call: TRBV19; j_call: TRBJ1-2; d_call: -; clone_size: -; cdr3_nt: TGTGCCAGTAGTCCAACGATCGACATTTATGGCTACACCTTC; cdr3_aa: CASSPTIDIYGYTF
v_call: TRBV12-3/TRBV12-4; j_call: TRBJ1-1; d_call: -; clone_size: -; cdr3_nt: TGTGCCAGCACTCTAGGGGTCTTCACTGAAGCTTTCTTT; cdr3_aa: CASTLGVFTEAFF
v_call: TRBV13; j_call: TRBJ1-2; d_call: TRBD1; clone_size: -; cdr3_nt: TGTGCCAGCAGCTCGGCAGACAGGGTGGGAGGCTACACCTTC; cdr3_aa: CASSSADRVGGYTF
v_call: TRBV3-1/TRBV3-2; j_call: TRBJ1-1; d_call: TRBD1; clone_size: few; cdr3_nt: TGTGCCAGCAGCCCAGCCGGGACAGGATGGAGCACTGAAGCTTTCTTT; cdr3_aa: CASSPAGTGWSTEAFF
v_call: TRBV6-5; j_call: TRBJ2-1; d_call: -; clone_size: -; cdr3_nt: TGTGCCAGCAGTTACTACAGGAGCTCCTACAATGAGCAGTTCTTC; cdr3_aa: CASSYYRSSYNEQFF
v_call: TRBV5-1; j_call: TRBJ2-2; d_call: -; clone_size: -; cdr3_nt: TGCGCCAGCAGCTTGGAATTTCAGGACACCGGGGAGCTGTTTTTT; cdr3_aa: CASSLEFQDTGELFF
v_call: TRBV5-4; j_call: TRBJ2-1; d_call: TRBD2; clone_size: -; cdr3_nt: TGTGCCAGCGGACCGGGACTAGCGGGGGGGGTTGAGCAGTTCTTC; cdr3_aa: CASGPGLAGGVEQFF
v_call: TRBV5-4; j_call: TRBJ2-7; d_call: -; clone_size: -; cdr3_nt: TGTGCCAGCACTATGACTGGGTCAGGGGTCTTCTACGAGCAGTACTTC; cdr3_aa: CASTMTGSGVFYEQYF
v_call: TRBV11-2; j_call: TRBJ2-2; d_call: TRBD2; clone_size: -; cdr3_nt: TGTGCCAGTCACGCGGGACTAGCGGGCCACACCGGGGAGCTGTTTTTT; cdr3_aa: CASHAGLAGHTGELFF
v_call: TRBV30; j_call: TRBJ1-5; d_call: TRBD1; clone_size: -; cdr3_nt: TGTGCCTGGAGTACAGGGGGGAATGATCAGCCCCAGCATTTT; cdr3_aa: CAWSTGGNDQPQHF
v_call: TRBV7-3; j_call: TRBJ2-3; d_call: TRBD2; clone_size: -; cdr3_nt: TGTGCCAGCAGCCTATCAGGGCTAGCGGGGGGCCCCCGGCAAGATACGCAGTATTTT; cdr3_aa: CASSLSGLAGGPRQDTQYF
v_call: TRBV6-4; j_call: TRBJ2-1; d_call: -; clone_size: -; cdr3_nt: TGTGCCAGCAGTCCCACTTACTCCTACAATGAGCAGTTCTTC; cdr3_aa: CASSPTYSYNEQFF
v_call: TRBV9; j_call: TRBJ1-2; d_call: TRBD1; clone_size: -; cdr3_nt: TGTGCCAGCAGCGTAGGACAGGGGGGTTATTATGGCTACACCTTC; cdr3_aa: CASSVGQGGYYGYTF
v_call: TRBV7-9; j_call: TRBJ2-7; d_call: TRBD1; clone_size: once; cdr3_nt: TGTGCCAGCAGCTGGAACCGGGACAGTGCCTACGAGCAGTACTTC; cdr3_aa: CASSWNRDSAYEQYF
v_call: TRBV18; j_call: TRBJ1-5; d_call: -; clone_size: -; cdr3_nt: TGTGCCAGCTCACAGGGCGGGGCGGATCAGCCCCAGCATTTT; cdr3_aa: CASSQGGADQPQHF
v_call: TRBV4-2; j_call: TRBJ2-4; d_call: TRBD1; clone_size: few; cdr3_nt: TGTGCCAGCAGCCAAGGGCAGGGGGCAACCAAAAACATTCAGTACTTC; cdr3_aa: CASSQGQGATKNIQYF
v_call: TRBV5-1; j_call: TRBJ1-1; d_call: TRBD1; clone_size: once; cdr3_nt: TGCGCCAGCAGCTTGAGACAGGGTGACACTGAAGCTTTCTTT; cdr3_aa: CASSLRQGDTEAFF
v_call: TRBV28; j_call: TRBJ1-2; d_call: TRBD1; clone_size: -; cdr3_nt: TGTGCCAGCAGCACAGGGGGATTTGGATATGGCTACACCTTC; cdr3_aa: CASSTGGFGYGYTF
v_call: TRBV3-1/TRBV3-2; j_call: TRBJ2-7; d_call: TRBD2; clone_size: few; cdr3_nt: TGTGCCAGCAGCCAAGTTGCGGGGGTCGCCTACGAGCAGTACTTC; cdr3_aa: CASSQVAGVAYEQYF
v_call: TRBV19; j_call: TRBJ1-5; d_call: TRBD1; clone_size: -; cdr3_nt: TGTGCCAGTAGTATCCCGGGACAGGGCCCCAATCAGCCCCAGCATTTT; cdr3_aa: CASSIPGQGPNQPQHF
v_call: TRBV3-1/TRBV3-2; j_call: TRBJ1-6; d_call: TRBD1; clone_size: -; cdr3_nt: TGTGCCAGCAGCCATAGCGACAGGGATAATTCACCCCTCCACTTT; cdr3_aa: CASSHSDRDNSPLHF
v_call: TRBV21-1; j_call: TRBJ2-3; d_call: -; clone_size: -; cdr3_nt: TGTGCCAGCAGCAAAGTTGGAAGACAGGGGGGGGATACGCAGTATTTT; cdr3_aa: CASSKVGRQGGDTQYF
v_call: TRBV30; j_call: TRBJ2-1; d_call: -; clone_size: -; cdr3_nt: TGTGCCGGTGGGCACAATGAGCAGTTCTTC; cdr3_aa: CAGGHNEQFF
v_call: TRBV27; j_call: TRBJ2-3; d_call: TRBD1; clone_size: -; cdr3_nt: TGTGCCAGCAGTTTAACAGGGGGTGGAGATACGCAGTATTTT; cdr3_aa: CASSLTGGGDTQYF
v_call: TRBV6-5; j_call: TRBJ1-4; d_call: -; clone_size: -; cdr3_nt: TGTGCCAGCAGACTCGCAGGGTCAACTAATGAAAAACTGTTTTTT; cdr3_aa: CASRLAGSTNEKLFF
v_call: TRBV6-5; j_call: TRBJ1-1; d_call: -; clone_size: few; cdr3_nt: TGTGCCAGCAGTTCCCCCAATGAAGCTTTCTTT; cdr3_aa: CASSSPNEAFF
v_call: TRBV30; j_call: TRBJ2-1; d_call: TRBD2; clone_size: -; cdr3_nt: TGTGCCCGGAGTAGAACTGGGGGGGGCTACAATGAGCAGTTCTTC; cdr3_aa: CARSRTGGGYNEQFF
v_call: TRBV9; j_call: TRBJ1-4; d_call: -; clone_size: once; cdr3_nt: TGTGCCAGCAGCCCACGGGACTTTAATGAAAAACTGTTTTTT; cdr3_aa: CASSPRDFNEKLFF
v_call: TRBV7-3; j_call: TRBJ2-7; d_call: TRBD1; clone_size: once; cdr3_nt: TGTGCCAGCAGCCCCGACGCAACCCGGGACAGGGGGCACGAGCAGTACTTC; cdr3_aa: CASSPDATRDRGHEQYF
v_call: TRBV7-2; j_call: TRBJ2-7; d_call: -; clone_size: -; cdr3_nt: TGTGCCAGCAGCTCCCAGGCGGGGCCCTCCTACGAGCAGTACTTC; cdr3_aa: CASSSQAGPSYEQYF
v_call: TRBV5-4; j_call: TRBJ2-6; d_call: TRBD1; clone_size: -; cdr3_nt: TGTGCCAGCAGCATACGCAGGGGGCCAGGGGCCAACGTCCTGACTTTC; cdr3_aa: CASSIRRGPGANVLTF
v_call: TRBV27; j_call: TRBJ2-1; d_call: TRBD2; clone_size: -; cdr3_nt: TGTGCCAGCAGTTTAATACTAGCGGGCGTCAATGAGCAGTTCTTC; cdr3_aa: CASSLILAGVNEQFF
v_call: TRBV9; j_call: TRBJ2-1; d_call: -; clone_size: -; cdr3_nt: TGTGCCAGCAGCGGACAGTGGAACAATGAGCAGTTCTTC; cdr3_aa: CASSGQWNNEQFF
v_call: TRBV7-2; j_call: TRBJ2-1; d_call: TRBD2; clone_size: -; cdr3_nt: TGTGCCAGCAGCTTAGTTAGCGGGGAAGGCGGGGGTGAGCAGTTCTTC; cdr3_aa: CASSLVSGEGGGEQFF
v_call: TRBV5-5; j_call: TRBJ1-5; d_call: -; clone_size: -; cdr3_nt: TGTGCCAGCAGCACCTCCGGGACAAGCAATCAGCCCCAGCATTTT; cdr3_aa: CASSTSGTSNQPQHF
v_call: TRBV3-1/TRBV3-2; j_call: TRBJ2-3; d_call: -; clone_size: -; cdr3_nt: TGTGCCAGCAGCCAACGTTCCACAGATACGCAGTATTTT; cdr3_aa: CASSQRSTDTQYF
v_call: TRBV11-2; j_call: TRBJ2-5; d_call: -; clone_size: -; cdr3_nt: TGTGCCAGCAGCTTGCGAGGATTTAGGAGTCAAGAGACCCAGTACTTC; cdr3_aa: CASSLRGFRSQETQYF